Listed below are T cell receptor beta chains from one sample, sequenced in a study of shared clonotypes between healthy human individuals. Repertoires were generated with immunoSEQ multiplex PCR, while TCRdb's copy carries only in-frame clones and drops some. Found here are roughly 1,000,000 clones, 75% to 85% of them singletons; the top ten hold approximately 0.5%. Sequencing was carried out using memory CD4+ T cells from PBMCs. These receptors were collected from a young man in good health. Some clones in this sample may be carry-over from other donors' samples. Each CDR3 is given with its conserved first and last residue. The order of the fields is V gene, CDR3 protein.

>TRBV28
CASSFLDSDHRRETQYF
>TRBV7-3
CASSNPQEEAFF
>TRBV18
CASSPPTLNEKLFF
>TRBV7-2
CASSPSRTGRSNYGYTF
>TRBV7-2
CASSFTPDGIEAFF
>TRBV9
CASSVAEGLVGNTIYF
>TRBV11-1
CASSHRSGVGANVLTF
>TRBV19
CASSIRGTGELFF
>TRBV18
CASSPPTRVTEAFF
>TRBV5-1
CASSPGLAASTDTQYF
>TRBV5-1
CASGNRGSDEAFF
>TRBV28
CASSSGGRYGYTF
>TRBV27
CASSLGAVLSSYEQYF
>TRBV19
CASTRGFMNTEAFF
>TRBV9
CASGKGPYNEQFF
>TRBV30
CAWSRLGISGANVLTF
>TRBV6-1
CASSGTIGGGQPQHF
>TRBV5-1
CASSLTGTGFYEKLFF
>TRBV7-2
CASSLSSTNEKLFF
>TRBV25-1
CASSLTDMWTQYF
>TRBV10-3
CAIRSGRADAETQYF
>TRBV28
CASSSQGAEGETQYF
>TRBV6-6
CASSYGGLNPTDTQYF
>TRBV6-4
CASSDSNRVGPQETQYF
>TRBV5-5
CASSTQRDTDTQYF
>TRBV7-3
CASSSTSPPGNEQFF
>TRBV5-1
CASSLAVAGTEAFF
>TRBV28
CASSSPTYGYTF
>TRBV19
CAAGFRSYTF
>TRBV10-2
CASNPGSYNEQFF
>TRBV9
CASSISSGTYNEQFF
>TRBV18
CASSLNRDHTDTQYF
>TRBV7-2
CASSLARSAKGETQYF
>TRBV5-4
CASSLSSSNTEAFF
>TRBV7-9
CASTRGTNEKLFF
>TRBV5-1
CASSLGLAEFYEQYF
>TRBV29-1
CSVVKGGDTQYF
>TRBV19
CASSIVGQVGYTEAFF
>TRBV19
CASTPAAPGAFF